The clone carrying this TCR beta chain was recorded once. These data are taken from a study of T cells after somatic rescue of genetic block. CDR1 is MNHEY, CDR2 SVGAGI, per germline. The CDR3 has 15 residues. Trimming took 5 bases from V and 7 from J; bases not matched to a gene: 11. Data came from immunoSEQ multiplex PCR; TCRdb stores just in-frame clones and leaves some out. The table includes over 55,000 clones, 90% to 95% detected once. The sequence derives from a man aged 35 to 55. The rearrangement uses TRBV6-5 and TRBJ2-7; 10 nucleotides line up with TRBD1. The sample consisted of peripheral blood mononuclear cells (PBMCs). In DNA form, the CDR3 reads TGTGCCAGCAGTACGCCGGGACAGGGGATGAGGGAGCAGTACTTC. Translation: CASSTPGQGMREQYF.